This entry describes one T cell receptor (beta chain). Its antigen is not known. The CDR3 extends over 13 amino acids. Trimming took 8 bases from V and 1 from J, leaving 13 bases between them. Germline values: CDR1 GTSNPN, CDR2 SVGIG (reference sequence). The time point: after dendritic cell vaccination, including at tumor progression/relapse. Before vaccination, two weeks after the third vaccination, and at progression, PBMC were collected. Measured with immunoSEQ multiplex PCR; TCRdb has only the in-frame clones, and not every one. The table records about 65,000 clones, roughly nine tenths of them present only once. This sample stems from a study of glioma-infiltrating T cells after dendritic cell vaccination. The study's findings and limits: Survival was not directly related to TCR clonality in these patients.

This TCR was sampled from a human donor with glioblastoma. V is TRBV30 and J is TRBJ2-3; perhaps TRBD2 as D (6 bases). The sample was blood, taken after dendritic cell vaccination. CDR3 bases: TGTGCCGGGGGAGGACTACGCACAGATACGCAGTATTTT. Protein product: CAGGGLRTDTQYF.